Listed below are T cell receptor beta chains from one sample, sequenced in a study of cytomegalovirus exposure and HLA in healthy donors. Assay: immunoSEQ multiplex PCR; the TCRdb copy retains only in-frame clones and omits some. The sample yields roughly 120,000 clones, around 76% seen once. Sequenced input: PBMCs. Source of these receptors: a man aged 60-69 years in good health and CMV-seropositive. The CDR3 runs from the conserved cysteine through the conserved F or W. Each record gives: J gene, V gene, D gene, clone size, CDR3 DNA, CDR3 protein. A D gene is named only where the DNA matches it firmly. Size values are once, few and many counts, or a class for expanded clones, and some rows have none.

TRBJ2-2 | TRBV5-4 | TRBD1 | - | TGTGCCAGCAGCCCCGGCCGGGACAGACAACGCCAGGGGCTGTTTTTT | CASSPGRDRQRQGLFF
TRBJ1-6 | TRBV4-1 | TRBD1 | once | TGCGCCAGCAGCCTGACAATTCCGGGACAGATAAATTCACCCCTCCACTTT | CASSLTIPGQINSPLHF
TRBJ1-1 | TRBV7-8 | - | - | TGTGCCAGCAGCTTAGCTAGGCAGGGGATTGAAGCTTTCTTT | CASSLARQGIEAFF
TRBJ2-7 | TRBV30 | - | few | TGTGCCTGCCTAAGGGGGGGAGGCTACGAGCAGTACTTC | CACLRGGGYEQYF
TRBJ1-1 | TRBV6-1 | - | - | TGTGCCAGCAGTGAAATCGGAGCTTTCTTT | CASSEIGAFF
TRBJ2-7 | TRBV7-3 | TRBD1 | - | TGTGCCAGCAGCGGTCTGGACAGGGGAAAGTACGAGCAGTACTTC | CASSGLDRGKYEQYF
TRBJ1-6 | TRBV18 | TRBD1 | few | TGTGCCAGCTCACCTGGACAGGGTCAGGGTAATTCACCCCTCCACTTT | CASSPGQGQGNSPLHF
TRBJ1-1 | TRBV11-1 | - | few | TGTGCCAGCAGCTTTAAGGGGGCTGAAGCTTTCTTT | CASSFKGAEAFF
TRBJ2-2 | TRBV27 | TRBD2 | - | TGTGCCAGCAGTCCCCCACAAGCGGGAGGGCCTGGGGAGCTGTTTTTT | CASSPPQAGGPGELFF
TRBJ1-1 | TRBV25-1 | - | - | TGTGCCAGCAGTGAACAACAGGGCACTGAAGCTTTCTTT | CASSEQQGTEAFF
TRBJ1-2 | TRBV10-3 | - | - | TGTGCCATCAGTGAATCGTGGCAGGGAAGTGGCTACACCTTC | CAISESWQGSGYTF
TRBJ2-7 | TRBV5-1 | TRBD1 | - | TGCGCCAGCAACCGACAGGGGCGAGACAACGAGCAGTACTTC | CASNRQGRDNEQYF
TRBJ1-6 | TRBV2 | TRBD1 | - | TGTGCCAGCAGTGAACGGGGACAGGGAATCTATAATTCACCCCTCCACTTT | CASSERGQGIYNSPLHF
TRBJ2-1 | TRBV6-4 | TRBD1 | - | TGTGCCAGCAGTGAAAGGGGGGACAGGGGGCATGAGCAGTTCTTC | CASSERGDRGHEQFF
TRBJ1-1 | TRBV9 | - | few | TGTGCCAGCAGCGAGCGGGGTGGTAACACTGAAGCTTTCTTT | CASSERGGNTEAFF
TRBJ2-3 | TRBV5-1 | - | - | TGCGCCAGCAGCTTGGTACAGGGCAGTAGCACAGATACGCAGTATTTT | CASSLVQGSSTDTQYF
TRBJ1-1 | TRBV29-1 | TRBD1 | once | TGCAGCGTTGGAGACAGGGGGGCTATCCGACGGGAAGCTTTCTTT | CSVGDRGAIRREAFF
TRBJ2-1 | TRBV6-4 | - | - | TGTGCCAGCAGTGTCGGCGGGCTCGCAGAGCAGTTCTTC | CASSVGGLAEQFF
TRBJ1-1 | TRBV7-3 | - | - | TGTGCCAGCAGCTCGACAGGCGCTGCTGAAGCTTTCTTT | CASSSTGAAEAFF
TRBJ2-2 | TRBV5-1 | TRBD1 | once | TGCGCCAGCGCCAAAACGCCCGCCGGGACAGGGGCCACCGGGGAGCTGTTTTTT | CASAKTPAGTGATGELFF
TRBJ2-2 | TRBV29-1 | - | once | TGCAGCGTTATACTGCGGTACACCGGGGAGCTGTTTTTT | CSVILRYTGELFF
TRBJ1-4 | TRBV6-6 | - | - | TGTGCCAGCAGCGAGGACATTGCAACTAATGAAAAACTGTTTTTT | CASSEDIATNEKLFF
TRBJ2-7 | TRBV5-1 | - | - | TGCGCCAGCAGAGGGGAGGAAGAGCAGTACTTC | CASRGEEEQYF
TRBJ1-1 | TRBV2 | TRBD1 | once | TGTGCCAGCAACAAGGGACAGGGAAGTACTGAAGCTTTCTTT | CASNKGQGSTEAFF
TRBJ1-5 | TRBV6-6 | - | - | TGTGCCAGCAGTTACTCTTCGGTATATAGCAATCAGCCCCAGCATTTT | CASSYSSVYSNQPQHF
TRBJ2-1 | TRBV7-8 | TRBD1 | - | TGTGCCAGCAGCTTAGGCGGACTGGACAGGGAGTGGGGAGGTGAGCAGTTCTTC | CASSLGGLDREWGGEQFF
TRBJ1-5 | TRBV30 | - | - | TGTGCCTGGAGTGTATTAGGCCAGGTGAATCAGCCCCAGCATTTT | CAWSVLGQVNQPQHF
TRBJ2-7 | TRBV5-5 | TRBD2 | - | TGTGCCAGCAGCCGCACAGCGGGAGGGCCGCGGGAGCAGTACTTC | CASSRTAGGPREQYF
TRBJ2-1 | TRBV10-1 | - | - | TGCGCCAGCAGTGAGTCGTGGGGGCTAGGGGAGCAGTTCTTC | CASSESWGLGEQFF
TRBJ1-3 | TRBV5-1 | - | few | TGCGCCAGCAGCCCGGGGGGGTCTGGAAACACCATATATTTT | CASSPGGSGNTIYF
TRBJ2-7 | TRBV5-8 | TRBD1 | - | TGTGCCAGCAGCGCGGAGGGACAGGGAACCTACGAGCAGTACTTC | CASSAEGQGTYEQYF
TRBJ2-1 | TRBV7-6 | TRBD2 | - | TGTGCCAGCAGCTCCGGGACTAGTCTCTCCAATGAGCAGTTCTTC | CASSSGTSLSNEQFF
TRBJ1-6 | TRBV18 | - | - | TGTGCCAGCTCACCATCAGGGCCGACGACTTCACCCCTCCACTTT | CASSPSGPTTSPLHF
TRBJ2-7 | TRBV10-3 | - | - | TGTGCCATCAGTGAGAGGGACAACTCCTACGAGCAGTACTTC | CAISERDNSYEQYF
TRBJ2-2 | TRBV5-1 | - | - | TGCGCCAGCAGCTTGGGGGGCGGCGTCACCGGGGAGCTGTTTTTT | CASSLGGGVTGELFF
TRBJ1-2 | TRBV4-1 | TRBD1 | - | TGCGCCAGCAGCCAACCGGACAGGAACTATGGCTACACCTTC | CASSQPDRNYGYTF
TRBJ2-1 | TRBV12-5 | TRBD2 | few | TGTGCTAGTGGGCTAGCGGGATACAATGAGCAGTTCTTC | CASGLAGYNEQFF
TRBJ1-5 | TRBV10-3 | TRBD1 | - | TGTGCCACCTCCTTGGTGGACAGGGAGACGAATCAGCCCCAGCATTTT | CATSLVDRETNQPQHF